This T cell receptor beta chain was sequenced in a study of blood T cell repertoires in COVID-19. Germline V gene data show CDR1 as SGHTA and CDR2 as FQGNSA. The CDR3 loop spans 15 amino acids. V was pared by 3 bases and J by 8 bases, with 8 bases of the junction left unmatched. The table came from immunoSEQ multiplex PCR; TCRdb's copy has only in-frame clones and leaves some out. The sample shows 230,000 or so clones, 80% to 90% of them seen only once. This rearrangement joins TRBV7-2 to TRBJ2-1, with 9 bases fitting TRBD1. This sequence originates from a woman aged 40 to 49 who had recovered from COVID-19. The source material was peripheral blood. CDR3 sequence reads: CASSLDRGFIDEQFF. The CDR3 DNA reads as TGTGCCAGCAGCTTGGACAGGGGCTTCATCGATGAGCAGTTCTTC.